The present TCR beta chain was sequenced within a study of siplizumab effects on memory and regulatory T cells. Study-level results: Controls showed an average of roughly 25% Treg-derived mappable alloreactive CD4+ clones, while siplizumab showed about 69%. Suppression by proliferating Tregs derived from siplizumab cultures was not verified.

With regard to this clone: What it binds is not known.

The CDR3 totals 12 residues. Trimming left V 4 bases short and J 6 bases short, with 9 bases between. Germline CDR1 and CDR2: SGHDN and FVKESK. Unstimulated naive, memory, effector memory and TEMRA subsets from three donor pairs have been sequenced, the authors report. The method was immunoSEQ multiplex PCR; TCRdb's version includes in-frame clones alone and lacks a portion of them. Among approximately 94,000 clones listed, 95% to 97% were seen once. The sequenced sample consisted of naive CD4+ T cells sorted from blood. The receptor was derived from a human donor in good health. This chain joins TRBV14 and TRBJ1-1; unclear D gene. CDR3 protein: CASSPYVPEAFF. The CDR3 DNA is TGTGCCAGCAGCCCCTACGTCCCTGAAGCTTTCTTT.